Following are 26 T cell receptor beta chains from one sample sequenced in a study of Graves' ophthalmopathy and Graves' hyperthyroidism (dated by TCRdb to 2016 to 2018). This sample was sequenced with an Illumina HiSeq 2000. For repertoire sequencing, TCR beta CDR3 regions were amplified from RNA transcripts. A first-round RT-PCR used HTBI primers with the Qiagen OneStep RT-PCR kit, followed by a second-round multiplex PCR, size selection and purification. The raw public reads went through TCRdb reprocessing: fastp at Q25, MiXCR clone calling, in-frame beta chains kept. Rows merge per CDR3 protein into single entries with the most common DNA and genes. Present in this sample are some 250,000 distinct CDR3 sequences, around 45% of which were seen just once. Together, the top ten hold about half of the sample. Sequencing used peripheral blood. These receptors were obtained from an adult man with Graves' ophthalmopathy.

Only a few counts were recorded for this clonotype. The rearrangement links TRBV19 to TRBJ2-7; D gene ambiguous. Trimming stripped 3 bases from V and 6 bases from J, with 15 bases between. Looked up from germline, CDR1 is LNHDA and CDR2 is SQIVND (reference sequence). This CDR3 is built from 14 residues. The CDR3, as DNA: TGTGCCAGTAGTATTAAACAGTTTATGGGCGAGCAGTACTTC. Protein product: CASSIKQFMGEQYF.

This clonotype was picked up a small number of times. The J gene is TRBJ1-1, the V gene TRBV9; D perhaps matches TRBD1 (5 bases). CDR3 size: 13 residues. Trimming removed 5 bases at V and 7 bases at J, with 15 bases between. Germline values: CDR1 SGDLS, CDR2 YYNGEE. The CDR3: CASSLDGGGEAFF. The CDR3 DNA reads TGTGCCAGCAGTTTAGACGGGGGGGGTGAAGCTTTCTTT.

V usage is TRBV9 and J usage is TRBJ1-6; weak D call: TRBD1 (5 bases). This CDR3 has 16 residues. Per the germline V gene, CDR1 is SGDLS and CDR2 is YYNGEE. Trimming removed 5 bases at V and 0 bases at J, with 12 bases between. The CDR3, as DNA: TGTGCCAGCAGTTACGACAGCAGCTCCTATAATTCACCCCTCCACTTT. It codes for CASSYDSSSYNSPLHF.

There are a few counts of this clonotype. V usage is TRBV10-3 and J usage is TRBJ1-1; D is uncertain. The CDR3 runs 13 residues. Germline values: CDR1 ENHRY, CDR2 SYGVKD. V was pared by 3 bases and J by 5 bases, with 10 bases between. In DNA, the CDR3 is TGTGCCATCAGTGAAGGCGGGGAGACTGAAGCTTTCTTT. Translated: CAISEGGETEAFF.

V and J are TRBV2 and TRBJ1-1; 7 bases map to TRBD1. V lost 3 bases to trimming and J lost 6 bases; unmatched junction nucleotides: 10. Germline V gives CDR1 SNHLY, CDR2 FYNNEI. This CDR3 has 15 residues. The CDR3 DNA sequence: TGTGCCAGCAGTGAGGGGAGACAGGGACCCCCTGAAGCTTTCTTT. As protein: CASSEGRQGPPEAFF.

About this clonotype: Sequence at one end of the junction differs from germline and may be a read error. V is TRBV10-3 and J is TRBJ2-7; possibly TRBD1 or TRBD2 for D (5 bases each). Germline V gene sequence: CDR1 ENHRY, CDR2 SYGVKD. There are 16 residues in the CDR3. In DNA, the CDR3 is TGTGCCAGCAGTTACAGTCCCGGGACGGTAGGAGGTGAGCAGTACTTC. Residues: CASSYSPGTVGGEQYF.

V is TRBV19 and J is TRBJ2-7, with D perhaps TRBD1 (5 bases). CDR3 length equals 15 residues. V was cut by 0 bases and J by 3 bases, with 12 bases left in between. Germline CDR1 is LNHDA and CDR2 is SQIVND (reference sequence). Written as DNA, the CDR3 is TGTGCCAGTAGTATAGAGCCTGCAGGGTACTACGAGCAGTACTTC. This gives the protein CASSIEPAGYYEQYF.

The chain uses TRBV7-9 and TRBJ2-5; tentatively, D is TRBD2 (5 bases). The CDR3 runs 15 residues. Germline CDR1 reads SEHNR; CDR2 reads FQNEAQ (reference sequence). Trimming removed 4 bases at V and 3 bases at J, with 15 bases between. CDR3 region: CASSSLRPGEETQYF. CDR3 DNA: TGTGCCAGCAGCTCCTTGAGGCCCGGGGAAGAGACCCAGTACTTC.

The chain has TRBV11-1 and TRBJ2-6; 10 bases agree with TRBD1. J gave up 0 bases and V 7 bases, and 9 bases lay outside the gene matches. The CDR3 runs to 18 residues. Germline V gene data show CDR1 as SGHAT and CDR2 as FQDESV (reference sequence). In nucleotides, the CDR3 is TGTGCCAGCACCCGACAGGGGGCGACGAGCTCTGGGGCCAACGTCCTGACTTTC. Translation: CASTRQGATSSGANVLTF.

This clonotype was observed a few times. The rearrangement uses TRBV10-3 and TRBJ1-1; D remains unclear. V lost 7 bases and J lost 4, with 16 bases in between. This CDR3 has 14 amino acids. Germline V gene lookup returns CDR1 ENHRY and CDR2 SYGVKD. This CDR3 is CAIMADTKSTEAFF. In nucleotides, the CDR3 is TGTGCCATCATGGCTGACACTAAGAGCACTGAAGCTTTCTTT.

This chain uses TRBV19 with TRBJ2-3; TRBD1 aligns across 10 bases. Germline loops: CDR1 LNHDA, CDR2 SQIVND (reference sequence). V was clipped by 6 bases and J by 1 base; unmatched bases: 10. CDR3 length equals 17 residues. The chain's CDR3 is CASSRLSGTGGTDTQYF. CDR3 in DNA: TGTGCCAGTAGCCGACTTTCCGGGACAGGGGGCACAGATACGCAGTATTTT.

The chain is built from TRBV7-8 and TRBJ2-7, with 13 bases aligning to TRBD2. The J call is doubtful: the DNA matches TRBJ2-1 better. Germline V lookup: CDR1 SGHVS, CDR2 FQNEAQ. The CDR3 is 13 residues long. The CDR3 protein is CASRLAGGNEQFF. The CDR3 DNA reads TGTGCCAGCCGACTAGCGGGGGGAAATGAGCAGTTCTTC.

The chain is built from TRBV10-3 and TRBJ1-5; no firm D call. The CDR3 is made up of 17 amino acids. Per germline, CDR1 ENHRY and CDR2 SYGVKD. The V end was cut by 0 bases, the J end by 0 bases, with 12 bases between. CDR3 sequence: CAISESMDVLSNQPQHF. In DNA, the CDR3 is TGTGCCATCAGTGAGTCTATGGACGTCCTTAGCAATCAGCCCCAGCATTTT.

CDR3 sequence: CASSLVAGANTEAFF. In DNA form, the CDR3 reads TGCGCCAGCAGCTTGGTGGCAGGGGCGAACACTGAAGCTTTCTTT. The rearrangement links TRBV5-1 to TRBJ1-1; D may be TRBD1 (6 bases). The CDR3 runs 15 residues. Trimming shortened V by 0 bases and J by 1 base, and 10 bases separated the two germline ends. Germline loops: CDR1 SGHRS, CDR2 YFSETQ.

The CDR3 spells CASSPDEEAFF. CDR3 DNA: TGTGCCAGCTCACCAGATGAAGAAGCTTTCTTT. The J gene is TRBJ1-1, the V gene TRBV18; D remains unclear. The germline V gene encodes CDR1 KGHSH and CDR2 LQKENI. Trimming pared 2 bases from V and 8 bases from J, leaving 6 bases between. This CDR3 comprises 11 residues.

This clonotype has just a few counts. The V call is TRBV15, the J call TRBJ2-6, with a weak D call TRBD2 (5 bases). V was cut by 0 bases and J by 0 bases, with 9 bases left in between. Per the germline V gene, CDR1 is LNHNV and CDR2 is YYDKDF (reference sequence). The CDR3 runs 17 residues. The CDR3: CATSRDEGYSGANVLTF. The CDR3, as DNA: TGTGCCACCAGCAGAGATGAGGGATACTCTGGGGCCAACGTCCTGACTTTC. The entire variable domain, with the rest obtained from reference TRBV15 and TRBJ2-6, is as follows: DAMVIQNPRYQVTQFGKPVTLSCSQTLNHNVMYWYQQKSSQAPKLLFHYYDKDFNNEADTPDNFQSRRPNTSFCFLDIRSPGLGDTAMYLCATSRDEGYSGANVLTFGAGSRLTVL.

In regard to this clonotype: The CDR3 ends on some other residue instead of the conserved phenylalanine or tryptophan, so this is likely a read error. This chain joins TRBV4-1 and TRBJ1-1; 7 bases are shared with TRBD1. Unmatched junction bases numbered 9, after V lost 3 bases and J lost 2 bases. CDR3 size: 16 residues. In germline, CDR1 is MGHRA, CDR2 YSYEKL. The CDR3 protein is CASSQGNRGANTEAFL. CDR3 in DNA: TGCGCCAGCAGCCAGGGGAACAGGGGAGCTAACACTGAAGCTTTCCTT.

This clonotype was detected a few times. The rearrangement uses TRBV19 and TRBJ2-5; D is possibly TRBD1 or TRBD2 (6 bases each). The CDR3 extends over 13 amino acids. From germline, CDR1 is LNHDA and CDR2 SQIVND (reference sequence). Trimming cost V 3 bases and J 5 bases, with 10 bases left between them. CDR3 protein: CASSMGGGETQYF. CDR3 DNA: TGTGCCAGTAGTATGGGGGGCGGTGAGACCCAGTACTTC.

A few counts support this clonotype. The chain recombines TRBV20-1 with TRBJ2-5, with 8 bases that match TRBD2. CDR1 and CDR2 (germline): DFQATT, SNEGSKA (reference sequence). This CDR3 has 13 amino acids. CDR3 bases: TGCAGCGACCCTGAGCGGGAGCGGGGGACCCAGTACTTC. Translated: CSDPERERGTQYF.

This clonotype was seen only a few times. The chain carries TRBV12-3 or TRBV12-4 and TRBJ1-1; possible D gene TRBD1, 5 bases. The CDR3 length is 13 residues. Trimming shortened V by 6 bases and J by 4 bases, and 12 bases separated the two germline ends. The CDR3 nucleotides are TGTGCCAGCAGCCCAGGGCGCGGCACTGAAGCTTTCTTT. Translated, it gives CASSPGRGTEAFF.

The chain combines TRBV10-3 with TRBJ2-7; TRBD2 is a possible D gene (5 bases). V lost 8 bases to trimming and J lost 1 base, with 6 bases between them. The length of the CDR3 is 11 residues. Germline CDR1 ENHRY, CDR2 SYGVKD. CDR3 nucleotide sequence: TGTGCCATCGAGGGTTCCTACGAGCAGTACTTC. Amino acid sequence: CAIEGSYEQYF.

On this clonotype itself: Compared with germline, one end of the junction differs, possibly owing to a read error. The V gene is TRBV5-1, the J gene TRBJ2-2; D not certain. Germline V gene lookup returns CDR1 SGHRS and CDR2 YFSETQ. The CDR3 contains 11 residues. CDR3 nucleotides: TGTGCCAGCACCCCTCGCGGGGAGCTGTTTTTT. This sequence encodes CASTPRGELFF. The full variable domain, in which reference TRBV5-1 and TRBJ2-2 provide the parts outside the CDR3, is KAGVTQTPRYLIKTRGQQVTLSCSPISGHRSVSWYQQTPGQGLQFLFEYFSETQRNKGNFPGRFSGRQFSNSRSEMNVSTLELGDSALYLCASTPRGELFFGEGSRLTVL.

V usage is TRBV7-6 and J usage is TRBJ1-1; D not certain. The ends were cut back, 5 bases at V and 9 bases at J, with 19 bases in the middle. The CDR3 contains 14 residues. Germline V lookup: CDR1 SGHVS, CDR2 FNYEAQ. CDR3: CASSPGGVRSKAFF. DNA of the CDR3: TGTGCCAGCAGCCCAGGTGGGGTCAGGAGTAAAGCTTTCTTT.

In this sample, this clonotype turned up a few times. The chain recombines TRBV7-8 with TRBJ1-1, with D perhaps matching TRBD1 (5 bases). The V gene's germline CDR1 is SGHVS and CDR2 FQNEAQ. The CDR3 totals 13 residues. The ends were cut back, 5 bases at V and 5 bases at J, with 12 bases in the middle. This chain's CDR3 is CASSQGRGTEAFF. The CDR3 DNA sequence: TGTGCCAGCAGCCAAGGAAGGGGTACTGAAGCTTTCTTT. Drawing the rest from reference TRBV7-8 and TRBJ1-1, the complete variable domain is GAGVSQSPRYKVAKRGQDVALRCDPISGHVSLFWYQQALGQGPEFLTYFQNEAQLDKSGLPSDRFFAERPEGSVSTLKIQRTQQEDSAVYLCASSQGRGTEAFFGQGTRLTVV.

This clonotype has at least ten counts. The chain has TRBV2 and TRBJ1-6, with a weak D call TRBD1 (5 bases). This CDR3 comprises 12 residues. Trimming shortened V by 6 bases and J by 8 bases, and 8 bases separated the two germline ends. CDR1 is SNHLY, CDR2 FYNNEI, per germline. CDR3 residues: CASRLRDSPLHF. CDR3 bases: TGTGCCAGCAGGCTCAGGGATTCACCCCTCCACTTT. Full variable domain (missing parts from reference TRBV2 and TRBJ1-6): EPEVTQTPSHQVTQMGQEVILRCVPISNHLYFYWYRQILGQKVEFLVSFYNNEISEKSEIFDDQFSVERPDGSNFTLKIRSTKLEDSAMYFCASRLRDSPLHFGNGTRLTVT.

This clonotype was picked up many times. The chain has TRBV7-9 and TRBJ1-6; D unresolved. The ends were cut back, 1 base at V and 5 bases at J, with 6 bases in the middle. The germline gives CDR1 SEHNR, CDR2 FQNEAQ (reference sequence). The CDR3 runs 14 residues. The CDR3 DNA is TGTGCCAGCAGCTTAGACAGCGATAATTCACCCCTCCACTTT. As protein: CASSLDSDNSPLHF.